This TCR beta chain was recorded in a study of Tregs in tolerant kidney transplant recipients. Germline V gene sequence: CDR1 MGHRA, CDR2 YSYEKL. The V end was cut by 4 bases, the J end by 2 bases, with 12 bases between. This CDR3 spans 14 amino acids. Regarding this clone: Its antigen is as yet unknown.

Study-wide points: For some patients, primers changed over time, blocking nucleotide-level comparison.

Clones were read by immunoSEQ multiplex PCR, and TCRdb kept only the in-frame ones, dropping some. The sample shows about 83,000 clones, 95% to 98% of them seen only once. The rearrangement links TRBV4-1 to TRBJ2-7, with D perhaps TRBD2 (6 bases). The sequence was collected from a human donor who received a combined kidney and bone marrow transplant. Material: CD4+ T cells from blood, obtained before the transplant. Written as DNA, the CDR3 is TGCGCCAGCAGCCGGCAGCGGGCCCCCTACGAGCAGTACTTC. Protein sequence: CASSRQRAPYEQYF.